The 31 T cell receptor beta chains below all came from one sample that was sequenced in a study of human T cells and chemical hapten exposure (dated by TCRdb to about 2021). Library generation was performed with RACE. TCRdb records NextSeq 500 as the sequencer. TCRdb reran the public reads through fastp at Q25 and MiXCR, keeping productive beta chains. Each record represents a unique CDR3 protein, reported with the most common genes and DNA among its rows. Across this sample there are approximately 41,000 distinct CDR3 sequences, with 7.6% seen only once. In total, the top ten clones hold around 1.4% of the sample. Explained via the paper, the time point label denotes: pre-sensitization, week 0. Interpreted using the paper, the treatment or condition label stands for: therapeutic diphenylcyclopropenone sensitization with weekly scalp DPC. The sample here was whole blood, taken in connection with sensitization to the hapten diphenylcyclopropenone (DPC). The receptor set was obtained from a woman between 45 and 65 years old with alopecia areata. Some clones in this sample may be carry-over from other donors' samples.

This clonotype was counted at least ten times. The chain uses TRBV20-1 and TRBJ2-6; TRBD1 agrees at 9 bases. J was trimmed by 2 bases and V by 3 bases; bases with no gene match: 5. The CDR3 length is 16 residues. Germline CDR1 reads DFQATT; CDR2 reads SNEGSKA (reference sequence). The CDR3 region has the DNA TGCAGTGCTAGCGGCACAGGGGGCACTGGGGCCAACGTCCTGACTTTC. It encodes CSASGTGGTGANVLTF.

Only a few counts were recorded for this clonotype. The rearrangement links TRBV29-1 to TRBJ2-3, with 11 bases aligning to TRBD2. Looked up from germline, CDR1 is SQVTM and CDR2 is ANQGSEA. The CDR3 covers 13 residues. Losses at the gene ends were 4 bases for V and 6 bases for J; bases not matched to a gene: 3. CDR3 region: CSVALAGGDTQYF. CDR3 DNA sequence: TGCAGCGTTGCCCTAGCGGGAGGCGATACGCAGTATTTT.

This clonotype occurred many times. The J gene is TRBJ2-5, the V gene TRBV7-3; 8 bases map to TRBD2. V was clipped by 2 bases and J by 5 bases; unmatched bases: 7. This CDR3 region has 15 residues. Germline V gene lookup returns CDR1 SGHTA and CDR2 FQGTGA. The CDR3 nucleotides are TGTGCCAGCAGCTTAGGGGGACTAGAGGGCGAGACCCAGTACTTC. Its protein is CASSLGGLEGETQYF.

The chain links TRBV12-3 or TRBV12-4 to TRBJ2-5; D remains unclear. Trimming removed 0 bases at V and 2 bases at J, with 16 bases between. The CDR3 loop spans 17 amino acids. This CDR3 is CASSLALARNFQETQYF. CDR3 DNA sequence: TGTGCCAGCAGTTTAGCCCTCGCGCGGAATTTTCAAGAGACCCAGTACTTC.

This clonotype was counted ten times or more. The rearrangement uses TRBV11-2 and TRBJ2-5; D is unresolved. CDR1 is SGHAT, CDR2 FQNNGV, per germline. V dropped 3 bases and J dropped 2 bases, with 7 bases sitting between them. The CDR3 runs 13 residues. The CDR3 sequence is CASSFRPQETQYF. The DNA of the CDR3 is TGTGCCAGCAGCTTCCGACCACAAGAGACCCAGTACTTC.

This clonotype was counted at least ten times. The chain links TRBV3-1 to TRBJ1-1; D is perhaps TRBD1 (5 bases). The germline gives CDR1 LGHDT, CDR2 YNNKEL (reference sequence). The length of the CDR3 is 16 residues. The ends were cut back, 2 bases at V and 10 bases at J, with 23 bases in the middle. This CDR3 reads CASSQPTGTGGFRAFF. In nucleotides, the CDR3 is TGTGCCAGCAGCCAACCAACCGGGACGGGTGGGTTTAGAGCTTTCTTT.

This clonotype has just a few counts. The CDR3 is CASSWGQGGYGYTF. DNA of the CDR3: TGCGCCAGCAGCTGGGGACAGGGAGGCTATGGCTACACCTTC. The chain employs TRBV5-1 and TRBJ1-2; 9 nucleotides line up with TRBD1. This CDR3 comprises 14 residues. Germline loops: CDR1 SGHRS, CDR2 YFSETQ. V lost 3 bases, J lost 4 bases, and 4 bases stayed unmatched.

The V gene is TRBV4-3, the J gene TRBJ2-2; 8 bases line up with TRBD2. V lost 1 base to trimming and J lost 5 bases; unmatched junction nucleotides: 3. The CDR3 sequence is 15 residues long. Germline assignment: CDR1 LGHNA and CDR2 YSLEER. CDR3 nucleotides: TGCGCCAGCAGCCAAGCGGGAGGGGATACCGGGGAGCTGTTTTTT. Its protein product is CASSQAGGDTGELFF.

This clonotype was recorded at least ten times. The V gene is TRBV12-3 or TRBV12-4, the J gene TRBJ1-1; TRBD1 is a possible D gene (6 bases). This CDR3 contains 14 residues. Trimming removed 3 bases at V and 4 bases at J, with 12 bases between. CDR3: CASSFVEGGTEAFF. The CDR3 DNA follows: TGTGCCAGCAGTTTTGTGGAGGGGGGCACTGAAGCTTTCTTT.

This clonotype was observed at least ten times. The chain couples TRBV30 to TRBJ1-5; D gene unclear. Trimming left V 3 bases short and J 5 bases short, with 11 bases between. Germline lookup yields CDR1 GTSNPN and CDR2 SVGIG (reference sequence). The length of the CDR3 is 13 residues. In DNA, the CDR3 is TGTGCCTGGAGGGGAGGTGAAGATCAGCCCCAGCATTTT. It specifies CAWRGGEDQPQHF.

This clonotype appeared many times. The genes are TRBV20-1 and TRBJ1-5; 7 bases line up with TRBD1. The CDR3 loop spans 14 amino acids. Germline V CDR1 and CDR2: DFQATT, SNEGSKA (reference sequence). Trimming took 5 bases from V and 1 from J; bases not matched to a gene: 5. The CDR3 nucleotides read TGCAGTGCTTTACCGGGACAGAGCAATCAGCCCCAGCATTTT. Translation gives CSALPGQSNQPQHF.

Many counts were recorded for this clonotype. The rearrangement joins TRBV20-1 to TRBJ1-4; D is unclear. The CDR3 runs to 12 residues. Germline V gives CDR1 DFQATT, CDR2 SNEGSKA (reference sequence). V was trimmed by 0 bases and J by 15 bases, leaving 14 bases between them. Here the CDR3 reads CSARDLGPFVFF. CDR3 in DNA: TGCAGTGCTAGAGATCTTGGGCCGTTCGTGTTTTTT.

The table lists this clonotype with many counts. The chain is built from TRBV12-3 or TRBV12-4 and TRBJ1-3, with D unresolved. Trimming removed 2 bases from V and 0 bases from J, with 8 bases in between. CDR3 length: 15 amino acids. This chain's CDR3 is CASSLWQSSGNTIYF. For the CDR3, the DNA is TGTGCCAGCAGTTTATGGCAGAGCTCTGGAAACACCATATATTTT.

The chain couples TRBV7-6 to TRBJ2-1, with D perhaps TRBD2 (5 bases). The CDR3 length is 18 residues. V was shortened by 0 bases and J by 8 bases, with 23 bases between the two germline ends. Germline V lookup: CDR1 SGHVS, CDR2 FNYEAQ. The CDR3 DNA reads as TGTGCCAGCAGCTTAGCGCAAATTGGGCGCCCGCGGGCGGATGAGCAGTTCTTC. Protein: CASSLAQIGRPRADEQFF.

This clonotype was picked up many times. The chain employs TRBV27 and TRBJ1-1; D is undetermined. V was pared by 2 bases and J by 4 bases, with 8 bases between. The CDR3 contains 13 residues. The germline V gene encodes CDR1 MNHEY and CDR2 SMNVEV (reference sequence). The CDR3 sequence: CASSLLDGTEAFF. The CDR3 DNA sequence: TGTGCCAGCAGTTTACTGGATGGCACTGAAGCTTTCTTT.

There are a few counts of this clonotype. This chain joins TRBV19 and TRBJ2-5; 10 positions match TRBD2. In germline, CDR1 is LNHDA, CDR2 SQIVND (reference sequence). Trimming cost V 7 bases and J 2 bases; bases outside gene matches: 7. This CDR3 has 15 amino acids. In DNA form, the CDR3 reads TGTGCCAGTACCCAAGGGACTAGCGTACAAGAGACCCAGTACTTC. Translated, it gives CASTQGTSVQETQYF.

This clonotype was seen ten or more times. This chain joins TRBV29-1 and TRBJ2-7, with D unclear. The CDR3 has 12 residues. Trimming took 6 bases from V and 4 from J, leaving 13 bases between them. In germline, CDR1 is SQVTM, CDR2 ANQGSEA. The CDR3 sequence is CSVGPGLYEQYF. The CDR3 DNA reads TGCAGCGTAGGTCCAGGCCTTTACGAGCAGTACTTC.

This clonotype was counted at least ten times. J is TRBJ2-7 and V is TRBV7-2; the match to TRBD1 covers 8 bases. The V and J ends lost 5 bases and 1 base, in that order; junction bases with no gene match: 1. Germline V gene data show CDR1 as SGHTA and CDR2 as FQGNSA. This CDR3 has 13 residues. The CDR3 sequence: CASSRQGSYEQYF. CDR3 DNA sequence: TGTGCCAGCAGCCGACAGGGGTCCTACGAGCAGTACTTC.

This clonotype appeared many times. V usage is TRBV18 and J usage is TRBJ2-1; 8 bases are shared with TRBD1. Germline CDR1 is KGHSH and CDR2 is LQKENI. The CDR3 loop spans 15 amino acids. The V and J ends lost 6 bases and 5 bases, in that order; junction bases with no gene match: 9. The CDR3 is CASSRTGGEDNEQFF. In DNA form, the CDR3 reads TGTGCCAGCTCTCGCACAGGGGGTGAAGACAATGAGCAGTTCTTC. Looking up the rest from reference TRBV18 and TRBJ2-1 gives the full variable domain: NAGVMQNPRHLVRRRGQEARLRCSPMKGHSHVYWYRQLPEEGLKFMVYLQKENIIDESGMPKERFSAEFPKEGPSILRIQQVVRGDSAAYFCASSRTGGEDNEQFFGPGTRLTVL.

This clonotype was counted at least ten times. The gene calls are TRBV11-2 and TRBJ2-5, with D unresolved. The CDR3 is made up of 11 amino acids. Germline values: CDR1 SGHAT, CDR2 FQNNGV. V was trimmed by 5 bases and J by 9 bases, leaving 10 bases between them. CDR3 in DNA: TGTGCCAGCAGCCAAGACACCGCCCAGTACTTC. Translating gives CASSQDTAQYF.

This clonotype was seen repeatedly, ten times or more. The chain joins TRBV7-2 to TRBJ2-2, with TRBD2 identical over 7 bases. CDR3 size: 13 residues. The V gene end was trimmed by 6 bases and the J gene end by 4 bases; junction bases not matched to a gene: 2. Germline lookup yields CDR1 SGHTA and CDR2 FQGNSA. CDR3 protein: CASRPSGTGELFF. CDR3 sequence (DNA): TGTGCCAGCAGGCCTAGCGGCACCGGGGAGCTGTTTTTT.

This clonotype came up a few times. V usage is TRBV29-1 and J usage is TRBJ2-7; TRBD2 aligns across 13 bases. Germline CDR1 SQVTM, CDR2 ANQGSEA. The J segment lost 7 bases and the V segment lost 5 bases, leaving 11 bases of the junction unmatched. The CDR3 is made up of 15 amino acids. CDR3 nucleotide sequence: TGCAGCGTTTCAACCGGGACTAGCGGGACGTGGGAGCAGTACTTC. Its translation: CSVSTGTSGTWEQYF.

CDR3 in amino acids: CASSPSPNQPQHF. The CDR3 DNA follows: TGTGCCAGCAGCCCCTCCCCCAATCAGCCCCAGCATTTT. The chain links TRBV7-3 to TRBJ1-5; D is unclear. This CDR3 contains 13 residues. Germline CDR1 is SGHTA and CDR2 is FQGTGA. The ends were cut back, 5 bases at V and 3 bases at J, with 8 bases in the middle.

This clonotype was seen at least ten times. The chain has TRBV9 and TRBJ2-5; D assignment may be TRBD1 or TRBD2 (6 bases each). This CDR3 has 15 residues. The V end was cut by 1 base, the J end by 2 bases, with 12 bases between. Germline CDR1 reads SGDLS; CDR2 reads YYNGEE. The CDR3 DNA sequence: TGTGCCAGCAGCGTAAGGGGGGTAGAACAAGAGACCCAGTACTTC. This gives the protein CASSVRGVEQETQYF.

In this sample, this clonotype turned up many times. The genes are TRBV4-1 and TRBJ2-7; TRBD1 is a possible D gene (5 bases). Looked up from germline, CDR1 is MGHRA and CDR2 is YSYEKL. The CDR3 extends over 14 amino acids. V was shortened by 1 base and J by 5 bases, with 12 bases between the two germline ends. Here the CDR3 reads CASSQVPGRDEQYF. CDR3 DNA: TGCGCCAGCAGCCAAGTCCCAGGGCGAGACGAGCAGTACTTC.

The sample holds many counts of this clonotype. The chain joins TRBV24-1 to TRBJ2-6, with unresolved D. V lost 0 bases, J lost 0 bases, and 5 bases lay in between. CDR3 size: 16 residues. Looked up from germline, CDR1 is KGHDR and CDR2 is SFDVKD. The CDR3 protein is CATSDLHGSGANVLTF. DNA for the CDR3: TGTGCCACCAGTGATTTGCACGGCTCTGGGGCCAACGTCCTGACTTTC.

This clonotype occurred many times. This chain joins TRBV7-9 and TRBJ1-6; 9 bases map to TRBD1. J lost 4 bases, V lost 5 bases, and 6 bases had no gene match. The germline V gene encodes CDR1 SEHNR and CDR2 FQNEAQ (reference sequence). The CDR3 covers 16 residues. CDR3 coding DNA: TGTGCCAGCAGCCGAGGACAGGGGATTTATAATTCACCCCTCCACTTT. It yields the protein CASSRGQGIYNSPLHF. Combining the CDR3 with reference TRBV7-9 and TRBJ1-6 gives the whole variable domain DTGVSQNPRHKITKRGQNVTFRCDPISEHNRLYWYRQTLGQGPEFLTYFQNEAQLEKSRLLSDRFSAERPKGSFSTLEIQRTEQGDSAMYLCASSRGQGIYNSPLHFGNGTRLTVT.

DNA of the CDR3: TGTGCCAGCAGTTACCGCATAGGGGATAGCAATCAGCCCCAGCATTTT. Protein sequence: CASSYRIGDSNQPQHF. V gene TRBV6-6 combines with J gene TRBJ1-5, with D perhaps TRBD1 (5 bases). Germline-derived CDR1 and CDR2 are MNHNY and SVGAGI (reference sequence). V was clipped by 2 bases and J by 0 bases, with 11 bases between them. The CDR3 covers 16 residues.

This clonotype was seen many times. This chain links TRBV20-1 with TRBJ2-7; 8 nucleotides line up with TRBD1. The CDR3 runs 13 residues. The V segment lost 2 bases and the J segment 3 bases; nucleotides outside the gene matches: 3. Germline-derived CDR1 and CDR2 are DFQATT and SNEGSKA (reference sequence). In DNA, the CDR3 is TGCAGTGCTAGACGAGGACAGGGCTACGAGCAGTACTTC. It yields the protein CSARRGQGYEQYF.

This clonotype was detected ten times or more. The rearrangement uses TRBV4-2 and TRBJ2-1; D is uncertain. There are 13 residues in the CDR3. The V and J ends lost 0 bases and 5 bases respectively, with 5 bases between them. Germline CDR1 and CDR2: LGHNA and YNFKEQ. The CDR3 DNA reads TGTGCCAGCAGCCAAGACACTAACAATGAGCAGTTCTTC. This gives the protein CASSQDTNNEQFF.

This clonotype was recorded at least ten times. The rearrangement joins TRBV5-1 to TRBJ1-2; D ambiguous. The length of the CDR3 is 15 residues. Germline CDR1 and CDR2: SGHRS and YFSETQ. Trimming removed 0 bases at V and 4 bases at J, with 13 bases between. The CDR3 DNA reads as TGCGCCAGCAGCTTGGAGGGATTTGGGCCCTATGGCTACACCTTC. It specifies CASSLEGFGPYGYTF.